This TCR beta chain was sequenced during a study of T-cell memory formation after mild COVID-19. Overall study results and limits: Memory sampled before infection contained some responding clones, suggesting cross-reactive memory joined. Among CD4+ contracting clones, most were CM and EM, and CD8+ ones EMRA. Clones contracting day 15 to 85 were balanced CD4/CD8; later expanders leaned CD4+.

5'RACE, which relied on constant-segment primers, yielded TCR alpha and TCR beta cDNA libraries carrying sample barcodes and UMIs. Via MiXCR, TCRdb re-called the 5' RACE reads, giving one row per CDR3 protein. The sample contains about 560,000 distinct CDR3 sequences, roughly 18% of which appear only once. V lost 4 bases and J lost 4; bases outside the gene matches: 6. The length of the CDR3 is 16 residues. As to this clonotype: The target antigen is unknown.

The source of this sequence is an adult woman who had mild COVID-19 (a few samples of this study predate the infection). Cell type and time point are not known. The rearrangement joins TRBV12-3 or TRBV12-4 to TRBJ2-6; 8 bases agree with TRBD1. The specimen sequenced was PBMCs or a T cell subset sorted from them (not recorded which). CDR3 DNA: TGTGCCAGCAGTTCTAACAGGGGGTCCGGGGCCAACGTCCTGACTTTC. This translates into CASSSNRGSGANVLTF.